The 20 T cell receptor beta chains listed next were all sequenced from one sample in a study of control samples from healthy donors and cancer patients. The protocol was immunoSEQ multiplex PCR, while the TCRdb copy is restricted to in-frame clones and leaves out a portion. The profile shows about 61,000 clones, nearly 90% of them singletons. The material sequenced was PBMCs. The receptors were sampled from a man in his 60s with colorectal cancer.

The chain has TRBV5-1 and TRBJ1-1; D gene unclear. Trimming pared 3 bases from V and 3 bases from J, leaving 15 bases between. Germline V gives CDR1 SGHRS, CDR2 YFSETQ. This CDR3 spans 15 amino acids. CDR3 loop: CASSSGGKSHTEAFF. CDR3 DNA: TGCGCCAGCAGCTCCGGTGGGAAAAGCCACACTGAAGCTTTCTTT. Combining the CDR3 with reference TRBV5-1 and TRBJ1-1 gives the whole variable domain KAGVTQTPRYLIKTRGQQVTLSCSPISGHRSVSWYQQTPGQGLQFLFEYFSETQRNKGNFPGRFSGRQFSNSRSEMNVSTLELGDSALYLCASSSGGKSHTEAFFGQGTRLTVV.

The rearrangement uses TRBV5-1 and TRBJ1-2; 10 bases match TRBD1. This CDR3 spans 17 amino acids. Unmatched junction bases numbered 9, after V lost 0 bases and J lost 4 bases. CDR1 is SGHRS, CDR2 YFSETQ, per germline. The CDR3 bases are TGCGCCAGCAGCTTGGCCGGGGCCGGACAGGGGGGCTATGGCTACACCTTC. The encoded protein is CASSLAGAGQGGYGYTF.

V is TRBV5-1 and J is TRBJ1-6; 7 bases fit TRBD1. The CDR3 has 15 amino acids. Germline CDR1 and CDR2: SGHRS and YFSETQ. The V segment lost 4 bases and the J segment 6 bases; nucleotides outside the gene matches: 7. This CDR3 reads CASSVLDRSNSPLHF. CDR3 bases: TGCGCCAGCAGCGTTCTGGACAGGAGTAATTCACCCCTCCACTTT.

The V call is TRBV11-2, the J call TRBJ2-5; TRBD2 matches 7 bases. The CDR3 consists of 13 residues. V trimming: 7 bases; J trimming: 7 bases; junction bases outside the gene matches: 9. Germline CDR1 and CDR2: SGHAT and FQNNGV. The CDR3 is CASTPRWGGTQYF. Written as DNA, the CDR3 is TGTGCCAGCACCCCTCGGTGGGGGGGGACCCAGTACTTC.

This chain links TRBV29-1 with TRBJ2-3; 7 bases map to TRBD1. The CDR3 sequence is 14 residues long. Germline values: CDR1 SQVTM, CDR2 ANQGSEA. Trimming took 6 bases from V and 2 from J; bases not matched to a gene: 8. The CDR3 DNA reads as TGCAGCGTCGCACCGGGACAGACCACAGATACGCAGTATTTT. As protein: CSVAPGQTTDTQYF.

The J gene is TRBJ1-5, the V gene TRBV27, with unresolved D. Trimming took 7 bases from V and 3 from J, leaving 13 bases between them. The germline gives CDR1 MNHEY, CDR2 SMNVEV (reference sequence). CDR3 length: 14 residues. This CDR3 is CASKVDAYNQPQHF. In nucleotides, the CDR3 is TGTGCCAGCAAGGTCGATGCCTACAATCAGCCCCAGCATTTT.

This chain joins TRBV29-1 and TRBJ2-7; D unresolved. The CDR3 totals 13 residues. Trimming took 3 bases from V and 0 from J, leaving 9 bases between them. Germline V gene lookup returns CDR1 SQVTM and CDR2 ANQGSEA. CDR3 in amino acids: CSVDGDTSYEQYF. The CDR3 region has the DNA TGCAGCGTTGATGGAGACACCTCCTACGAGCAGTACTTC.

This rearrangement joins TRBV19 to TRBJ1-5; perhaps TRBD1 as D (6 bases). Trimming left V 7 bases short and J 3 bases short, with 7 bases between. The CDR3 is 12 residues long. Germline V CDR1 and CDR2: LNHDA, SQIVND (reference sequence). The CDR3 DNA sequence: TGTGCCAGTAACAGGGTCAATCAGCCCCAGCATTTT. It translates to CASNRVNQPQHF.

The V gene is TRBV2, the J gene TRBJ2-7; perhaps D is TRBD1 or TRBD2 (5 bases each). The CDR3 spans 13 residues. In germline, CDR1 is SNHLY, CDR2 FYNNEI. V was pared by 9 bases and J by 2 bases, with 14 bases between. The CDR3 here is CASTGGAPYEQYF. CDR3 DNA: TGTGCCAGTACTGGGGGAGCCCCCTACGAGCAGTACTTC.

The chain uses TRBV19 and TRBJ2-3, with 9 bases lining up with TRBD2. CDR1 is LNHDA and CDR2 is SQIVND in the germline V gene (reference sequence). The V gene end was trimmed by 7 bases and the J gene end by 1 base; junction bases not matched to a gene: 9. The CDR3 is 16 residues long. This chain's CDR3 is CASTLGAGGGTDTQYF. CDR3 nucleotides: TGTGCCAGTACATTGGGAGCGGGGGGAGGCACAGATACGCAGTATTTT. The full variable domain, rest sourced from reference TRBV19 and TRBJ2-3, is DGGITQSPKYLFRKEGQNVTLSCEQNLNHDAMYWYRQDPGQGLRLIYYSQIVNDFQKGDIAEGYSVSREKKESFPLTVTSAQKNPTAFYLCASTLGAGGGTDTQYFGPGTRLTVL.

This clone was picked up one time. The V gene is TRBV4-2, the J gene TRBJ2-3; D unresolved. The CDR3 covers 13 residues. CDR1 is LGHNA and CDR2 is YNFKEQ in the germline V gene. Trimming removed 4 bases from V and 6 bases from J, with 11 bases in between. This chain's CDR3 is CASSPSDFDTQYF. Written as DNA, the CDR3 is TGTGCCAGCAGCCCATCGGATTTCGATACGCAGTATTTT.

This chain uses TRBV5-1 with TRBJ2-5, with 11 bases identical to TRBD2. CDR3 length: 16 residues. The trim removed 4 bases at V and 2 bases at J, leaving 7 bases unmatched. Germline CDR1 SGHRS, CDR2 YFSETQ. CDR3 sequence: CASSKSSGGPQETQYF. DNA for the CDR3: TGCGCCAGCAGCAAATCTAGCGGGGGGCCGCAAGAGACCCAGTACTTC.

The CDR3 region has the DNA TGTGCCAGCTCATCCAGGTCCTACGAGCAGTACTTC. Its protein is CASSSRSYEQYF. V gene TRBV18 combines with J gene TRBJ2-7; D unclear. In germline, CDR1 is KGHSH, CDR2 LQKENI. This CDR3 spans 12 amino acids. Trimming removed 5 bases from V and 1 base from J, with 6 bases in between. Based on the CDR3 plus reference TRBV18 and TRBJ2-7, the full variable domain is NAGVMQNPRHLVRRRGQEARLRCSPMKGHSHVYWYRQLPEEGLKFMVYLQKENIIDESGMPKERFSAEFPKEGPSILRIQQVVRGDSAAYFCASSSRSYEQYFGPGTRLTVT.

This clone was seen more than once but under ten times. The rearrangement links TRBV4-3 to TRBJ2-5; 11 nucleotides match TRBD2. V dropped 2 bases and J dropped 1; count of bases not matched to a gene: 3. Germline CDR1 LGHNA, CDR2 YSLEER. The CDR3 is 16 residues long. The DNA for the CDR3 is TGCGCCAGCAGCCAAACCCTAGCGGGGGGCCAAGAGACCCAGTACTTC. Translated: CASSQTLAGGQETQYF.

The chain couples TRBV4-2 to TRBJ2-5, with D unclear. Germline CDR1 LGHNA, CDR2 YNFKEQ. The CDR3 sequence is 14 residues long. V was clipped by 1 base and J by 5 bases, with 11 bases between them. CDR3 in amino acids: CASSQGSSRETQYF. For the CDR3, the DNA is TGTGCCAGCAGCCAAGGGTCATCTCGGGAGACCCAGTACTTC.

This chain connects TRBV19 to TRBJ1-1, with D unclear. Germline CDR1 reads LNHDA; CDR2 reads SQIVND (reference sequence). V was pared by 8 bases and J by 2 bases, with 9 bases between. This CDR3 is built from 12 residues. The CDR3 sequence is CASSRANTEAFF. Here the CDR3 DNA reads TGTGCCAGTTCCCGGGCTAACACTGAAGCTTTCTTT.

This chain joins TRBV25-1 and TRBJ1-2; D is ambiguous. Germline V lookup: CDR1 MGHDK, CDR2 SYGVNS. There are 13 residues in the CDR3. V was pared by 11 bases and J by 8 bases, with 21 bases between. The CDR3 DNA reads as TGTGCCTCCCAAAACCCGGCTTTCTTGGGCTACACCTTC. The encoded protein is CASQNPAFLGYTF.

J is TRBJ1-4 and V is TRBV6-1, with D perhaps TRBD1 (6 bases). The CDR3 loop spans 14 amino acids. The V end lost 1 base, the J end lost 4 bases, and 7 bases lay between the germline ends. Germline-derived CDR1 and CDR2 are MNHNS and SASEGT. CDR3: CASSEDRVNEKLFF. The CDR3, as DNA: TGTGCCAGCAGTGAAGACAGGGTTAATGAAAAACTGTTTTTT.

V and J are TRBV19 and TRBJ1-4; 9 bases align to TRBD1. The germline V gene encodes CDR1 LNHDA and CDR2 SQIVND (reference sequence). The V segment lost 6 bases and the J segment 5 bases; nucleotides outside the gene matches: 1. The CDR3 loop spans 13 amino acids. The CDR3 DNA is TGTGCCAGTAGGGGGACAGGGAATGAAAAACTGTTTTTT. This encodes CASRGTGNEKLFF.

The chain carries TRBV4-3 and TRBJ1-2, with 7 positions matching TRBD1. This CDR3 comprises 16 residues. From germline, CDR1 is LGHNA and CDR2 YSLEER. The V gene end was trimmed by 1 base and the J gene end by 5 bases; junction bases not matched to a gene: 10. The CDR3 here is CASSQADRAAGYGYTF. The CDR3 region has the DNA TGCGCCAGCAGCCAAGCAGACAGGGCGGCGGGATATGGCTACACCTTC.